Listed below are T cell receptor beta chains from one sample, sequenced in a study of Graves' ophthalmopathy and Graves' hyperthyroidism. Each CDR3 protein is one row after TCRdb ran MiXCR on the multiplex PCR reads. The data contain a few hundred thousand distinct CDR3 sequences, about a sixth of them singletons. The sequencing input was peripheral blood. The receptors come from an adult woman with stable Graves' hyperthyroidism. Each CDR3 is given with its conserved first and last residue.

cdr3_aa: CATSLFYTF
v_call: TRBV24-1
j_call: TRBJ1-2

cdr3_aa: CASSVGQGSGNTIYF
v_call: TRBV11-2
j_call: TRBJ1-3

cdr3_aa: CASSVGLRQEAFF
v_call: TRBV9
j_call: TRBJ1-1

cdr3_aa: CSVEGTGGKGNTIYF
v_call: TRBV29-1
j_call: TRBJ1-3

cdr3_aa: CSAKVPGLRENSPLHF
v_call: TRBV20-1
j_call: TRBJ1-6

cdr3_aa: CASSQAILAGGSTYEQYF
v_call: TRBV4-1
j_call: TRBJ2-7

cdr3_aa: CASSPSGPSYEQYF
v_call: TRBV12-3/TRBV12-4
j_call: TRBJ2-7

cdr3_aa: CASSLLDSTNTEAFF
v_call: TRBV27
j_call: TRBJ1-1

cdr3_aa: CASSWGVTGRRKEQYF
v_call: TRBV5-6
j_call: TRBJ2-7

cdr3_aa: CASSTRDRAQHF
v_call: TRBV19
j_call: TRBJ1-5

cdr3_aa: CASSFPLSGGLTLAKNIKYF
v_call: TRBV28
j_call: TRBJ2-4

cdr3_aa: CASRGLASDEQYF
v_call: TRBV28
j_call: TRBJ2-7

cdr3_aa: CASRIQGSNQPQHF
v_call: TRBV28
j_call: TRBJ1-5

cdr3_aa: CASTVMTANTGELFF
v_call: TRBV6-1
j_call: TRBJ2-2

cdr3_aa: CASSPGEPGNTIYF
v_call: TRBV18
j_call: TRBJ1-3

cdr3_aa: CASNRTPVDGYTF
v_call: TRBV12-3/TRBV12-4
j_call: TRBJ1-2

cdr3_aa: CASRHADSAEAFF
v_call: TRBV4-1
j_call: TRBJ1-1

cdr3_aa: CASSLSNLAQETQYF
v_call: TRBV28
j_call: TRBJ2-5

cdr3_aa: CASSLLSGSLGEQFF
v_call: TRBV7-2
j_call: TRBJ2-1

cdr3_aa: CASSFTGTGGSYEQYF
v_call: TRBV11-2
j_call: TRBJ2-7

cdr3_aa: CASSGKVNTEAFF
v_call: TRBV6-1
j_call: TRBJ1-1

cdr3_aa: CASSLQGTLSYEQYF
v_call: TRBV6-2/TRBV6-3
j_call: TRBJ2-7

cdr3_aa: CASSYHREYSEAFF
v_call: TRBV6-2/TRBV6-3
j_call: TRBJ1-1

cdr3_aa: CASRPIGTGISGEQYF
v_call: TRBV6-1
j_call: TRBJ2-7

cdr3_aa: CASSVEYGGSYTGELFF
v_call: TRBV9
j_call: TRBJ2-2

cdr3_aa: CASSYLDTGELFF
v_call: TRBV6-5
j_call: TRBJ2-2

cdr3_aa: CASSGTSGSGANVLTF
v_call: TRBV6-4
j_call: TRBJ2-6

cdr3_aa: CAIRGGNDEQYF
v_call: TRBV10-3
j_call: TRBJ2-7

cdr3_aa: CASRSSGTKAFF
v_call: TRBV5-4
j_call: TRBJ1-1

cdr3_aa: CASSPRGGSYEQYF
v_call: TRBV18
j_call: TRBJ2-7

cdr3_aa: CASSSPPGWEGYGYTF
v_call: TRBV28
j_call: TRBJ1-2

cdr3_aa: CASSGTLAVSSYEQYF
v_call: TRBV6-1
j_call: TRBJ2-7

cdr3_aa: CATHPEGSVAGELFF
v_call: TRBV10-3
j_call: TRBJ2-2

cdr3_aa: CASSLPGLAGGVSYNEQFF
v_call: TRBV7-6
j_call: TRBJ2-1

cdr3_aa: CASSGTSGNTGELFF
v_call: TRBV12-3/TRBV12-4
j_call: TRBJ2-2

cdr3_aa: CASSRGISETQYF
v_call: TRBV7-3
j_call: TRBJ2-5

cdr3_aa: CASSLSSSEETQYF
v_call: TRBV7-9
j_call: TRBJ2-5

cdr3_aa: CASSIGAQLIIEAFF
v_call: TRBV19
j_call: TRBJ1-1

cdr3_aa: CASSLKSGQTQYF
v_call: TRBV27
j_call: TRBJ2-5

cdr3_aa: CASSFSAGSSGNTIYF
v_call: TRBV12-3/TRBV12-4
j_call: TRBJ1-3

cdr3_aa: CASSPFSGIGAGETQYF
v_call: TRBV9
j_call: TRBJ2-5